This record concerns one TCR beta chain sequence. The CDR3 contains 14 residues. The V and J ends lost 5 bases and 0 bases respectively, with 10 bases between them. Germline CDR1 SGHRS, CDR2 YFSETQ. The source of the sample is a study of blood T cell repertoires in COVID-19. Study-wide background: T cells, B-cell-depleted T cells, or PBMCs supplied cDNA or gDNA.

Participant ages covered about 18 to 89 years across 24 US areas. How the authors handled the data: Reference gene primer amplification yielded estimated nucleated cell counts. Method: immunoSEQ multiplex PCR; TCRdb's copy keeps in-frame clones and lacks some. V and J calls and clone size are given by that table; D and trimming were obtained from the DNA. Found here are about 300,000 clones, roughly 86% of them singletons; the top ten hold 2.5% to 3%. This clonotype was obtained from a woman in her fifties or sixties who had been exposed to COVID-19. The sample taken for sequencing was PBMCs or T cells enriched from blood (not recorded which). The rearrangement uses TRBV5-1 and TRBJ2-3, with D tentatively TRBD1 (5 bases). The CDR3 DNA is TGCGCCAGCAGGACAGTAACTAGCACAGATACGCAGTATTTT. Residues: CASRTVTSTDTQYF.